This T cell receptor (beta chain) was sequenced in a study of T cell responses to AZD1222 COVID-19 vaccine. Looked up from germline, CDR1 is SNHLY and CDR2 is FYNNEI. There are 13 residues in the CDR3. V was shortened by 4 bases and J by 1 base, with 7 bases between the two germline ends. Study-level findings and limits: Following two doses of AZD1222, Spike-specific TCR breadth and depth rose.

Turning to this clone: Its matching antigen is unknown.

Profiled with immunoSEQ multiplex PCR; TCRdb holds only in-frame clones, not every one. The table includes about 140,000 clones, approximately 85% detected once. The source was peripheral blood, collected 28 days after the second dose of the MenACWY control vaccine. The clonotype comes from an adult who received the MenACWY meningococcal vaccine as a control. V and J are TRBV2 and TRBJ1-1; D gene ambiguous. The CDR3 sequence: CASSAQTNTEAFF. Written as DNA, the CDR3 is TGTGCCAGCAGTGCACAGACGAACACTGAAGCTTTCTTT. The complete variable domain, with remaining parts taken from reference TRBV2 and TRBJ1-1, reads EPEVTQTPSHQVTQMGQEVILRCVPISNHLYFYWYRQILGQKVEFLVSFYNNEISEKSEIFDDQFSVERPDGSNFTLKIRSTKLEDSAMYFCASSAQTNTEAFFGQGTRLTVV.